This TCR beta chain appears in the sequencing data of a study of CD8+ T cells in alopecia areata. Stated treatment: oral pan-JAK inhibitor, 5-10 mg twice daily. Extracted RNA was reverse transcribed into cDNA, the sequencing template. Only in-frame clones appear in the TCRdb table, and some are missing; sequencing was by immunoSEQ multiplex PCR. The sample carries about 160,000 clones, about three fifths recorded once. Germline V lookup: CDR1 SGHRS, CDR2 YFSETQ. The CDR3 has 15 residues. Between the trimmed V and J ends, which lost 0 bases and 2 bases, there was a span of 11 bases. The source of this sequence is a human donor with alopecia areata. The sample here was CD4+ T cells sorted from blood, taken at week 4, from a patient treated with tofacitinib. This sequence joins TRBV5-1 and TRBJ1-2; D not certain. CDR3 sequence reads: CASSLETRDNYGYTF. CDR3 DNA: TGCGCCAGCAGCTTGGAAACGAGAGACAACTATGGCTACACCTTC.